This T cell receptor (beta chain) stems from a study of cytomegalovirus exposure and HLA in healthy donors. Study outcomes and limitations: Later analysis demonstrated an association between a missense DCLRE1C variant and TCR beta V- and J-gene trimming. Some V segments (TRBV6-2 and TRBV6-3 among them) were excluded as indistinguishable. Across donors, most TCRs were seen rarely, yet some public ones were widespread.

A multiplex PCR was run with 60 Vbeta primers and 13 Jbeta primers. In the original workflow: Later, tens of millions of unique TCR beta chains were counted in an analysis, and 8.5 million to 13 million of them were shared. The table came from immunoSEQ multiplex PCR; TCRdb's copy has only in-frame clones and leaves some out. The V and J calls and clone size were taken over from that table, and D and trimming were inferred from the DNA. The sample has about 160,000 clones; over 70% are singletons. J was trimmed by 3 bases and V by 5 bases; bases with no gene match: 6. CDR1 is MNHEY and CDR2 is SVGAGI in the germline V gene. CDR3 length equals 14 residues. To note about this clone: As yet, its antigen is unknown.

The chain joins TRBV6-5 to TRBJ1-2, with TRBD1 identical over 7 bases. This TCR came from a woman between 18 and 29 years old in good health and CMV-seronegative. The sample was PBMCs. DNA of the CDR3: TGTGCCAGCAGTCCGACAGGGAGCCACTATGGCTACACCTTC. Protein sequence: CASSPTGSHYGYTF.